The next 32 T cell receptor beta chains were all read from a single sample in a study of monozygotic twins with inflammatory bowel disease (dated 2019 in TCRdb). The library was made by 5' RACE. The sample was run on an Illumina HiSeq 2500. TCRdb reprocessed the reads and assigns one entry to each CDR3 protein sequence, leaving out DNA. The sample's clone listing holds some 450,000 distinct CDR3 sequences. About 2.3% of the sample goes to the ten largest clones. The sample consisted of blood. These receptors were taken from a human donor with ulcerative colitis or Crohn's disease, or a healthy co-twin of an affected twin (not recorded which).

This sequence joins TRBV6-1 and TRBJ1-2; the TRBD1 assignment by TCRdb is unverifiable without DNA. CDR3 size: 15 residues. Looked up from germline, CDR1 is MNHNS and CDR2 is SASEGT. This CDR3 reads CASKGQGVQNCGYTF.

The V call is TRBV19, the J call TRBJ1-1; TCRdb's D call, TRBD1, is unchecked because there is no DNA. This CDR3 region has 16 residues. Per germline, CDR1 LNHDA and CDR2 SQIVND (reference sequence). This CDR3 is CASSTPTGRKNTEAFF.

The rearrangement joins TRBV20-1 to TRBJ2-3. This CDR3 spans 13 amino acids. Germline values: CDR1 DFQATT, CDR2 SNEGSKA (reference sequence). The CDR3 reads CSARAALKDTQYF.

The CDR3 protein is CASTLGQGAYEQYF. The chain carries TRBV5-1 and TRBJ2-7. Looked up from germline, CDR1 is SGHRS and CDR2 is YFSETQ. The CDR3 has 14 residues.

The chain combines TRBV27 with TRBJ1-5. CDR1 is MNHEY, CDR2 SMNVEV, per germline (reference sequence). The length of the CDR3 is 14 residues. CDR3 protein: CASSLSWANQPQHF.

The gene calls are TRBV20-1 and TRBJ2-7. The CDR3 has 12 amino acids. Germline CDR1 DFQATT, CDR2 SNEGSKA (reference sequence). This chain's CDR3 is CSARRYSYEQYF.

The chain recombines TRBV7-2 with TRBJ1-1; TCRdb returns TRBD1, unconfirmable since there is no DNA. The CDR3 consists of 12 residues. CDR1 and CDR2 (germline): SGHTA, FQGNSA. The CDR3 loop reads CASSLVGQVAFF.

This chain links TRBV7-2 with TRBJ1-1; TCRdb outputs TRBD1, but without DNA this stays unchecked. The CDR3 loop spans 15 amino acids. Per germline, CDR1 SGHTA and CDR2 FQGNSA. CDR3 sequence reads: CASSLLTGVNTEAFF.

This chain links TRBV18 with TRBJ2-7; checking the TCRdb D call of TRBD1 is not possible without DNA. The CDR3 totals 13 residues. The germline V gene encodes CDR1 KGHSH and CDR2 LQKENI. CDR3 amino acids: CASSQADSYEQYF.

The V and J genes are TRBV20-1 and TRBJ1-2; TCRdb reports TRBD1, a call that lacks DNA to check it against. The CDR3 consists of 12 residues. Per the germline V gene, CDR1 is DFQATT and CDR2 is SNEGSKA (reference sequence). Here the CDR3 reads CSAMTAHHGYTF.

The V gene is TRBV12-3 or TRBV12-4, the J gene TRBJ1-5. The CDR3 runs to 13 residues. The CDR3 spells CASSQLFGQPQHF.

CDR3 in amino acids: CASSHPGLAGGGELFF. This chain joins TRBV27 and TRBJ2-2; lacking DNA, the TRBD2 call made by TCRdb goes unchecked. CDR1 is MNHEY, CDR2 SMNVEV, per germline (reference sequence). The CDR3 is made up of 16 amino acids.

The CDR3 loop reads CASSQDRGLAGYTGELFF. This chain links TRBV4-3 with TRBJ2-2; as DNA is missing, the TRBD2 call by TCRdb cannot be tested. CDR3 length: 18 residues. Looked up from germline, CDR1 is LGHNA and CDR2 is YSLEER.

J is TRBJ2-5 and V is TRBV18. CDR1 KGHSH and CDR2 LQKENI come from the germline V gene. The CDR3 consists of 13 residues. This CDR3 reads CASSPGFLETQYF.

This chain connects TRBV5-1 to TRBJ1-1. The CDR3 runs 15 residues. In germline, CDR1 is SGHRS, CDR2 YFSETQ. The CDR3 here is CASSSIPDGNTEAFF.

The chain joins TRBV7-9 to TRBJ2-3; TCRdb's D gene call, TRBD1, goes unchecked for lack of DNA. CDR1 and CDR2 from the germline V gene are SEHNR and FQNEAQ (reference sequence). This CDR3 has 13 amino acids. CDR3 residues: CASSPPTPDTQYF.

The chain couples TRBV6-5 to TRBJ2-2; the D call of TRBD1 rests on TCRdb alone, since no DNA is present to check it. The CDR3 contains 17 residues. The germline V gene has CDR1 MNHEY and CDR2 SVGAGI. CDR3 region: CASSYSMETPHTGELFF.

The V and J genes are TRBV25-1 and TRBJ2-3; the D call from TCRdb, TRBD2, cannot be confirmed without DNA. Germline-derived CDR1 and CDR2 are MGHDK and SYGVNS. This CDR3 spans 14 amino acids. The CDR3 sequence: CASSESGTRRTQYF.

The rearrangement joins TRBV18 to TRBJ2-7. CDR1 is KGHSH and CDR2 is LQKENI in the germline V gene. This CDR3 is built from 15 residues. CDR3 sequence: CASSPDRDIFYEQYF.

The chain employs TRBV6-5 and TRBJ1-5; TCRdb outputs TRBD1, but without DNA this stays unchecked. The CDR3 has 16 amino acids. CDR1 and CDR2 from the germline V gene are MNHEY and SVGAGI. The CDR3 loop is CASSYSGQGPNQPQHF.

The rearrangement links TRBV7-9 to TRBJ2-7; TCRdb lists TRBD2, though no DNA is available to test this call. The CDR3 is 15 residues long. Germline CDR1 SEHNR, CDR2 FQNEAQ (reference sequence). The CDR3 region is CASSSRERSTYEQYF.

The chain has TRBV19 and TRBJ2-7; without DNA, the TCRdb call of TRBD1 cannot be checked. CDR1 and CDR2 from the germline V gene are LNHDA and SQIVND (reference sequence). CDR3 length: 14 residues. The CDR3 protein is CASSIGTANGEQYF.

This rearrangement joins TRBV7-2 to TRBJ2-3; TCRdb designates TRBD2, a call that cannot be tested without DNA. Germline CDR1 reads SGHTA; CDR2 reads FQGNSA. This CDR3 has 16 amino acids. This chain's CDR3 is CASSLVLAGVKDTQYF.

The CDR3 reads CASSQDLGEQFF. V is TRBV4-1 and J is TRBJ2-1. The germline V gene has CDR1 MGHRA and CDR2 YSYEKL. The CDR3 consists of 12 residues.

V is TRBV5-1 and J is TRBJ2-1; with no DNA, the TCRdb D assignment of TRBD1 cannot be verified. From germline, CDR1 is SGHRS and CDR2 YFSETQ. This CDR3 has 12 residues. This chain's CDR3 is CASSVLYNEQFF.

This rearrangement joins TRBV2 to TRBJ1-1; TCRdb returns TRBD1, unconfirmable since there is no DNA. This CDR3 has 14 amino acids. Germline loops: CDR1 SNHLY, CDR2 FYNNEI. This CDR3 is CASRGVLMNTEAFF.

Here the CDR3 reads CASSSLTGNTEAFF. The J gene is TRBJ1-1, the V gene TRBV3-1. This CDR3 has 14 amino acids. Germline V gives CDR1 LGHDT, CDR2 YNNKEL (reference sequence).

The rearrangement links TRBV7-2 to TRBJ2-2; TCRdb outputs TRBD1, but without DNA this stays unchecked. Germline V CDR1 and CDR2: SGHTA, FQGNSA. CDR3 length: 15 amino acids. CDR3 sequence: CASSYTGGAGGELFF.

CDR3 loop: CASSQDSQGWYGYTF. V is TRBV4-2 and J is TRBJ1-2; TCRdb returns TRBD1, unconfirmable since there is no DNA. The CDR3 is made up of 15 amino acids. The V gene's germline CDR1 is LGHNA and CDR2 YNFKEQ.

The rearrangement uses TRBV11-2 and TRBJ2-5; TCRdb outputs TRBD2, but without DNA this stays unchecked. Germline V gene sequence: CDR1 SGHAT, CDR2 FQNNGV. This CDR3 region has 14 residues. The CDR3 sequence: CASSFGLATETQYF.

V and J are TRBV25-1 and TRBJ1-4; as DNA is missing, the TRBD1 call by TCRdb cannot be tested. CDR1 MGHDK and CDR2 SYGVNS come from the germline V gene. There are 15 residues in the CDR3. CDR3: CASSLSDRPNEKLFF.

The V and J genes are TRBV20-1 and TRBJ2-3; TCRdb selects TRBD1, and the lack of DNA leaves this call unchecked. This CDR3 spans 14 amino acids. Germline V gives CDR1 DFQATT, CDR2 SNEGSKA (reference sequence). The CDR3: CSAPGTASTDTQYF.